This TCR beta chain derives from a study of T cell responses to AZD1222 COVID-19 vaccine. The protocol was immunoSEQ multiplex PCR, while the TCRdb copy is restricted to in-frame clones and leaves out a portion. The table lists roughly 100,000 clones, roughly 83% of them singletons. The CDR3 runs to 13 residues. Germline values: CDR1 MRHNA, CDR2 SNTAGT. V lost 4 bases and J lost 7, with 11 bases in between. Study conclusions and caveats: Distributed over spike, vaccine-associated CD4 TCRs predominated at 160-218 and 743-854. Reports say nearly half of spike-specific TCRs go after unmutated variant regions. The study sampled repertoires only after the peak T cell response.

Of note for this clone: What it binds is not known.

This sequence joins TRBV6-4 and TRBJ1-5, with D unresolved. The material sequenced was peripheral blood, taken 28 days after the second AZD1222 dose. The sequence was collected from an adult who received the AZD1222 COVID-19 vaccine. Here the CDR3 reads CASSVSAGQPQHF. CDR3 in DNA: TGTGCCAGCAGTGTATCAGCGGGGCAGCCCCAGCATTTT.